This T cell receptor beta chain was sequenced in a study of CD8+ T cells in alopecia areata. Study-wide context: Treated patients swallowed 5 to 10 mg of oral tofacitinib twice daily.

Study-level findings and limits: Greater clonality was observed in lesional scalp samples, especially alopecia totalis/universalis, versus normal scalp.

Sequencing used cDNA as its template, made by extracting RNA and reverse transcribing it. Data came from immunoSEQ multiplex PCR; TCRdb stores just in-frame clones and leaves some out. Of 170,000 or so clones listed, 63% are singletons. To note about this clone: Its target is unknown.

CDR1 GTSNPN and CDR2 SVGIG come from the germline V gene (reference sequence). This CDR3 has 13 residues. The junction had 4 bases not matched to a gene; V was cut back by 0 bases and J by 8 bases. The V gene is TRBV30, the J gene TRBJ2-3; 8 bases fit TRBD1. The receptor's source is a human donor with alopecia areata. Source: CD4+ T cells sorted from blood, taken at week 0. CDR3 residues: CAWSVDRGGTQYF. The CDR3 DNA sequence: TGTGCCTGGAGTGTAGACAGGGGAGGTACGCAGTATTTT.